This TCR beta chain was recovered during a study of CD8 T cells in ankylosing spondylitis. TCRdb recomputed calls from the 5' RACE reads with MiXCR, one row per CDR3 protein. The sample shows around 770,000 distinct CDR3 sequences, 10% to 15% of them seen only once. The study's findings and limits: Ankylosing spondylitis blood appeared to be characterized by a TCR beta motif of eight highly homologous variants. Clones tied to disease were said to be significantly enriched in matched ankylosing spondylitis synovial fluid.

In the case of this clonotype: Its specificity is not known.

CDR3 length: 16 residues. The trim removed 4 bases at V and 0 bases at J, leaving 8 bases unmatched. Germline assignment: CDR1 ENHRY and CDR2 SYGVKD. The rearrangement joins TRBV10-3 to TRBJ1-1, with TRBD1 matching 7 bases. Sequences were obtained from blood, either unsorted or a sorted T cell fraction (not recorded which). The receptor comes from a male donor with ankylosing spondylitis. The CDR3 DNA sequence: TGTGCCATCAGTGCCTTCAGGGGGGGGCTGAACACTGAAGCTTTCTTT. Translated: CAISAFRGGLNTEAFF.